The clone carrying this T cell receptor beta chain was counted ten times or more. The sample is drawn from a study of T-cell reconstitution after alpha-beta-depleted transplantation in children. Germline assignment: CDR1 SGHRS and CDR2 YFSETQ. With 7 bases removed from V and 1 base from J, the gap between germline ends came to 20 bases. This CDR3 is built from 16 residues. For TCRbeta, the library was prepared with unique molecular identifiers. TCRdb processed the PCR reads anew with MiXCR; each CDR3 protein has one entry. The sample carries about 690,000 distinct CDR3 sequences, over 15% recorded once.

The source was PBMCs from the stem cell graft donor, collected from the stem cell graft. The V gene is TRBV5-1, the J gene TRBJ1-1, with D possibly being TRBD1 (6 bases). This clonotype was sampled from a human donor who donated a stem cell graft to a child with acute myeloid leukemia. The CDR3 bases are TGCGCCAGCCAACCCCGGCTCGGGACATCGAACACTGAAGCTTTCTTT. It yields the protein CASQPRLGTSNTEAFF.